The text below deals with one TCR beta chain. What it binds is not known. This entry is derived from a study of cytomegalovirus exposure and HLA in healthy donors. General study results and limits: Reported findings show TCR beta sequences accurately forecast HLA-A and HLA-B alleles in most subjects. Analysis was carried out at a later point, and it linked a missense DCLRE1C variant to TCR beta V- and J-gene trimming.

The V end was cut by 3 bases, the J end by 2 bases, with 11 bases between. This CDR3 comprises 14 residues. The germline V gene has CDR1 GTSNPN and CDR2 SVGIG (reference sequence). Primers for the PCR totalled 60 Vbeta and 13 Jbeta. Source study methods: Later, 65 million to 85 million unique TCR beta chains were counted in an analysis, and some 9.9 million of them were shared. Here immunoSEQ multiplex PCR was the method, and the copy in TCRdb shows in-frame clones only, minus some. V, J and clone size are those of that table, while D and trimming were read from the DNA. The top ten clones hold around 1.7% of a sample with 150,000 to 200,000 clones, about four fifths of them seen once.

The sequenced sample consisted of PBMCs. The chain employs TRBV30 and TRBJ1-5, with D maybe TRBD1 (5 bases). The source is a woman between 18 and 30 years old in good health and CMV-seronegative. Written as DNA, the CDR3 is TGTGCCTGGAGCAGAAGCAGGGGCAATCAGCCCCAGCATTTT. Amino acid sequence: CAWSRSRGNQPQHF.